This passage covers 2 T cell receptor beta chains from one sample sequenced in a study of CD8 T cells in ankylosing spondylitis. MiXCR was run by TCRdb on the 5' RACE reads, yielding one entry per CDR3 protein. Among 35,000 to 45,000 distinct CDR3 sequences, approximately 11% were seen once, and the ten largest hold about 1.4%. The sample taken for sequencing was blood, either unsorted or a sorted T cell fraction (not recorded which). The receptors shown here come from a male donor with ankylosing spondylitis or in good health (not recorded which).

This clonotype was seen ten or more times. V gene TRBV20-1 combines with J gene TRBJ2-2; D remains ambiguous. Germline values: CDR1 DFQATT, CDR2 SNEGSKA (reference sequence). Trimming stripped 2 bases from V and 1 base from J, with 8 bases between. The CDR3 totals 14 residues. The CDR3 sequence is CSARWAGNTGELFF. CDR3 nucleotides: TGCAGTGCTAGATGGGCAGGGAACACCGGGGAGCTGTTTTTT.

There are many counts of this clonotype. V is TRBV21-1 and J is TRBJ2-5; the D call TRBD1 from the table was never checked on the DNA. TRBV21-1 is designated a pseudogene. The CDR3 consists of 14 residues. Written as DNA, the CDR3 is TGTGCCAGCAGCAAAGACAGGGCCCAAGAGACCCAGTACTTC. This gives the protein CASSKDRAQETQYF.